The present T cell receptor (beta chain) was sequenced within a study of blood T cell repertoires in COVID-19. Some clones are missing from TCRdb's copy, which holds only in-frame ones; the method was immunoSEQ multiplex PCR. In the table there are around 180,000 clones, around 87% of which are singletons. The CDR3 has 15 residues. The V end lost 8 bases, the J end lost 2 bases, and 19 bases lay between the germline ends. CDR1 MNHEY and CDR2 SMNVEV come from the germline V gene (reference sequence). The chain is built from TRBV27 and TRBJ2-7, with D possibly being TRBD1 (6 bases). The sample taken for sequencing was peripheral blood. The TCR originated in a woman aged 30 to 39 with active or convalescent COVID-19. CDR3 sequence: CASETTRDITYEQYF. CDR3 DNA sequence: TGTGCCAGCGAAACGACACGGGACATCACCTACGAGCAGTACTTC.